This TCR beta chain was recorded in a study of OX40 agonist ivuxolimab in advanced cancers. Across the study: The treatment was a fully human IgG2 OX40 agonist, ivuxolimab. Participants averaged approximately 65 years of age (range roughly 23 to 85) and were around 85% male.

General observations from the study: Circulating CD4+ and CD8+ T cells showed clonal expansion by week 6 at 0.1 to 3.0 mg/kg.

Assay used: immunoSEQ multiplex PCR; TCRdb lists only in-frame clones, some missing. The repertoire holds roughly 49,000 clones, 60% to 80% seen once, with roughly 7.3% in the top ten. This CDR3 is 15 amino acids long. CDR1 and CDR2 from the germline V gene are SGHNT and YYREEE (reference sequence). The V end was cut by 0 bases, the J end by 3 bases, with 13 bases between. For this clone: Its target is unknown.

The timepoints at which blood was sampled were baseline, cycle 4 day 1, and cycle 7 day 1. The sample in question was CD4+ or CD8+ T cells sorted from blood, obtained in a trial of the OX40 agonist ivuxolimab. The origin of this receptor is an adult with an advanced solid tumor such as melanoma, head and neck, liver or kidney cancer. This sequence joins TRBV5-4 and TRBJ2-7, with a tentative D call TRBD2 (6 bases). CDR3 nucleotides: TGTGCCAGCAGCTTGGCCTTGGGACTTAGCTACGAGCAGTACTTC. Protein sequence: CASSLALGLSYEQYF.